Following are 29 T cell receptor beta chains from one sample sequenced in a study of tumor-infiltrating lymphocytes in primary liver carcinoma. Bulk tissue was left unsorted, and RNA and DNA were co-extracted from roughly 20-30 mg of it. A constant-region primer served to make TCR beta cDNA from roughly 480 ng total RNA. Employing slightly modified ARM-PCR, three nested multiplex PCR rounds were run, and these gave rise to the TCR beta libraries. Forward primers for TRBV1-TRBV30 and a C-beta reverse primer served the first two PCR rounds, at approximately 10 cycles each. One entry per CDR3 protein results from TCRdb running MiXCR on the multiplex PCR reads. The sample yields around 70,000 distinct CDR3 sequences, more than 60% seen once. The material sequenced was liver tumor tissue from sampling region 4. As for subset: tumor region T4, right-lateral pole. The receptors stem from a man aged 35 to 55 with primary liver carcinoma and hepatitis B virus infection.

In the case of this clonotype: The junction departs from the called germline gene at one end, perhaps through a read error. As DNA, the CDR3 is TGCGCCAGCAGCCCCACTAGCGGGAGAGGCAATGAGCAGTCCTTC. Encoded protein: CASSPTSGRGNEQSF. The J gene is TRBJ2-1, the V gene TRBV4-1; 11 bases line up with TRBD2. The CDR3 spans 15 residues. From germline, CDR1 is MGHRA and CDR2 YSYEKL.

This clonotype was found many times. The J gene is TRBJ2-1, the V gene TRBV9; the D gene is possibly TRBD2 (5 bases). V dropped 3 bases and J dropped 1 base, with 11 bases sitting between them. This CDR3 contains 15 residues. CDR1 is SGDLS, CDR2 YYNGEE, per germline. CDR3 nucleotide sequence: TGTGCCAGCAGCGCCCCCCCGGGATCCTACAATGAGCAGTTCTTC. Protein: CASSAPPGSYNEQFF.

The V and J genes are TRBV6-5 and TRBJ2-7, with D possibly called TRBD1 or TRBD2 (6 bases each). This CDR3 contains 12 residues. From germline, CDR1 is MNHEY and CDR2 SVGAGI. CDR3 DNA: TGTACTAGCAGTGCTGGACCGGACAGATTATACTTC. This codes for CTSSAGPDRLYF.

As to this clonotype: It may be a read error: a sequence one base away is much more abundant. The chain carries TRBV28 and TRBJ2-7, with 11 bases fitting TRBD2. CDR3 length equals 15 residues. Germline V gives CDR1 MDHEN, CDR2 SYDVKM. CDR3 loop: CAGSSAGTSGYEQYF. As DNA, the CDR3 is TGTGCCGGCAGTTCCGCCGGGACTAGCGGTTACGAGCAGTACTTC.

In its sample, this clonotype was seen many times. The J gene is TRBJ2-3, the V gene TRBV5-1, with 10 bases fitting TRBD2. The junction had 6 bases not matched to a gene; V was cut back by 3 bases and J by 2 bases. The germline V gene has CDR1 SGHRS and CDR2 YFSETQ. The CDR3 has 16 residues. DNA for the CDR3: TGCGCCAGCAGCTCCCGACTAGCGGGCATCACAGATACGCAGTATTTT. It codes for CASSSRLAGITDTQYF.

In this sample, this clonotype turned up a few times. Here the CDR3 DNA reads TGCAGCACGGGACAGGGACCTCATAGCGGGGAGCTGTTTTTT. Translation: CSTGQGPHSGELFF. This rearrangement joins TRBV20-1 to TRBJ2-2, with TRBD1 matching over 9 bases. CDR1 and CDR2 from the germline V gene are DFQATT and SNEGSKA (reference sequence). This CDR3 is built from 14 residues.

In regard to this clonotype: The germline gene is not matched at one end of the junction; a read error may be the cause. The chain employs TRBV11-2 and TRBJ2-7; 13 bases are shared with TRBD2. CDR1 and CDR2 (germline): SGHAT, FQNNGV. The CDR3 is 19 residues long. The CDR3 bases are TGTGCCAGCAGCCTAATTACTAGCGGGAGGGCCGACTCTCCCTACGAACAGTACTTC. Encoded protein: CASSLITSGRADSPYEQYF.

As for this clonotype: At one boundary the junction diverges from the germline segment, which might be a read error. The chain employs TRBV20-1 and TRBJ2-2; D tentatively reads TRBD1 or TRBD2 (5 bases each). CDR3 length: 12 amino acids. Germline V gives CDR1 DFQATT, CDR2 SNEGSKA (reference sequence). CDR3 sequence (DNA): TGCAGTGCTAGCGGGACCGTCGGGGAGTTGTTTTTT. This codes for CSASGTVGELFF.

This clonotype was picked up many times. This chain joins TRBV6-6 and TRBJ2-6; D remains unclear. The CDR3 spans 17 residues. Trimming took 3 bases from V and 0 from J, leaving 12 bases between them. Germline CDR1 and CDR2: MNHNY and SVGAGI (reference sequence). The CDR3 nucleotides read TGTGCCAGCAGTTATTTACGACTGGACTCTGGGGCCAACGTCCTGACTTTC. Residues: CASSYLRLDSGANVLTF.

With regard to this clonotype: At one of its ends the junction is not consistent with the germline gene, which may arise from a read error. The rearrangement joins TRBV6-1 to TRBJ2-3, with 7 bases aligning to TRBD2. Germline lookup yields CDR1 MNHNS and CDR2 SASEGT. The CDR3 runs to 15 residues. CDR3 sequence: CASGEVASGADTQYF. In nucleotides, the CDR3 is TGCGCCAGCGGTGAAGTGGCTAGCGGAGCAGATACGCAGTATTTT.

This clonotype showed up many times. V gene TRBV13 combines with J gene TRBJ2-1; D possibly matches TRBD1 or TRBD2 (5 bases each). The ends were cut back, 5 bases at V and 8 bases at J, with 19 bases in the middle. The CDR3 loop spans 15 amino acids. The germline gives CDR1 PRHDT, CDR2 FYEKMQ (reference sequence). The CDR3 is CASSTRGLGKDEQFF. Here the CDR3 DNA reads TGTGCCAGCAGCACTAGGGGTCTGGGGAAGGATGAGCAGTTCTTC.

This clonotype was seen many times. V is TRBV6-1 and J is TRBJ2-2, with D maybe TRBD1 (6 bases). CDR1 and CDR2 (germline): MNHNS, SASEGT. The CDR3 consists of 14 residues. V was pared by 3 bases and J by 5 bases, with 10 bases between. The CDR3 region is CASSDEGGTGELFF. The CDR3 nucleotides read TGTGCCAGCAGTGATGAAGGGGGAACCGGGGAGCTGTTTTTT.

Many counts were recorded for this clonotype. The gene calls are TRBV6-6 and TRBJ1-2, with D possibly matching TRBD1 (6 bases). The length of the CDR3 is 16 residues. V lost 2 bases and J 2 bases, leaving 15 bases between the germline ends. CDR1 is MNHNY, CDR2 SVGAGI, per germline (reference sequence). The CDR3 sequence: CASSYNRGGPNYGYTF. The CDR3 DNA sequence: TGTGCCAGCAGTTACAATCGCGGGGGGCCGAACTATGGCTACACCTTC.

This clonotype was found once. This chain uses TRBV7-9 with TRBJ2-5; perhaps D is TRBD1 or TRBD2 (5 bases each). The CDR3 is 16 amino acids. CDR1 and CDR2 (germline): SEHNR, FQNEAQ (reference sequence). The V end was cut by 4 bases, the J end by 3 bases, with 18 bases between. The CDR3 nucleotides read TGTGCCAGCAGCTCAAGGGAGAGGGGAATGGAAGAGACCCAGTACTTC. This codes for CASSSRERGMEETQYF.

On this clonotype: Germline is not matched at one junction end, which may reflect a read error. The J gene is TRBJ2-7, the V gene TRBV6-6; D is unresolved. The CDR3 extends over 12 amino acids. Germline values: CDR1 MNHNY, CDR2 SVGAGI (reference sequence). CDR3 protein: CASSSVLYEEYF. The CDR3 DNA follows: TGTGCAAGCAGTTCGGTACTTTACGAGGAGTACTTC.

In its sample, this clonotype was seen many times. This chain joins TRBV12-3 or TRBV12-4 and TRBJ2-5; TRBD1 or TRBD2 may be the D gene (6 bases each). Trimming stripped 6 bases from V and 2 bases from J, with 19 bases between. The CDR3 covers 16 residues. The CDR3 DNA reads TGTGCCAGCAGCTGGGGGGCCTTCGGCAGTCAAGAGACCCAGTACTTC. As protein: CASSWGAFGSQETQYF.

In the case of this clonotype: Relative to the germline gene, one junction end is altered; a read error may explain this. DNA for the CDR3: TGCAACGTTGATCGTTCTAGCGGGAGTGGCGAGCAGTACTTC. Translated, it gives CNVDRSSGSGEQYF. The chain links TRBV29-1 to TRBJ2-7; the match to TRBD2 covers 10 bases. The CDR3 runs to 14 residues. Germline assignment: CDR1 SQVTM and CDR2 ANQGSEA.

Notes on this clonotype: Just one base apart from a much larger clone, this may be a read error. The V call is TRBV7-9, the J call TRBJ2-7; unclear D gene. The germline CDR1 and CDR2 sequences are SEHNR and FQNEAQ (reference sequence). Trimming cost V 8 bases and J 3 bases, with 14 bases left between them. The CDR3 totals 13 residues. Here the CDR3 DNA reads TGTGCCAGCGGCCGGGTAGGTGGCTACGAGCAGTACTTC. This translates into CASGRVGGYEQYF. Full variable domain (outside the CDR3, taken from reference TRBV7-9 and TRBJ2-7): DTGVSQNPRHKITKRGQNVTFRCDPISEHNRLYWYRQTLGQGPEFLTYFQNEAQLEKSRLLSDRFSAERPKGSFSTLEIQRTEQGDSAMYLCASGRVGGYEQYFGPGTRLTVT.

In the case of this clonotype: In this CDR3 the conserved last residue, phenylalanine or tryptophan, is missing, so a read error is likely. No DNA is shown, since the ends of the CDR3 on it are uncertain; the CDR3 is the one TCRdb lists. CDR3 region: CASSYPIFGGLAGKVERFL. This sequence joins TRBV6-6 and TRBJ2-1; the DNA was not used to check the table's D call, TRBD2. Both ends counted, the CDR3 spans 19 residues. Germline values: CDR1 MNHNY, CDR2 SVGAGI (reference sequence).

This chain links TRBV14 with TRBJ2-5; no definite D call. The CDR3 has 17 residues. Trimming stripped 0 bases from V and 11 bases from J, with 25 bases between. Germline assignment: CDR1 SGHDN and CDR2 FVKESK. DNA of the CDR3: TGTGCCAGCAGCCAAGACCACGCCCCGGAGTTCCGAGTGACTCAGTACTTC. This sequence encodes CASSQDHAPEFRVTQYF. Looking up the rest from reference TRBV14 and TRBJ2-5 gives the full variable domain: EAGVTQFPSHSVIEKGQTVTLRCDPISGHDNLYWYRRVMGKEIKFLLHFVKESKQDESGMPNNRFLAERTGGTYSTLKVQPAELEDSGVYFCASSQDHAPEFRVTQYFGPGTRLLVL.

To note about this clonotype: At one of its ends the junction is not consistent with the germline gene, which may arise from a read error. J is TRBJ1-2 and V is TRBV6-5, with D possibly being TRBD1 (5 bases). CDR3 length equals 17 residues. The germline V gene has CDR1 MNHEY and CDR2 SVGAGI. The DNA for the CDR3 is TGTGCCAGCAGTCTTCGCTATCCAGGGCGTACATTCTATGTCTACACCTTC. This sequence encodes CASSLRYPGRTFYVYTF.

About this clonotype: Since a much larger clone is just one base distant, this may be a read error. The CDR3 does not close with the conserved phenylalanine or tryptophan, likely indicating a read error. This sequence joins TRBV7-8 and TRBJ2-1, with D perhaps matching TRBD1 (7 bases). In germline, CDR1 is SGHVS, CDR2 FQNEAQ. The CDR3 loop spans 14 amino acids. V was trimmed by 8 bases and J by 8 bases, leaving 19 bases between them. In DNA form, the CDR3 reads TGTGCCAGCGGCGGGACAGACTGGGGCCATGAGCAGTTCCTC. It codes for CASGGTDWGHEQFL.

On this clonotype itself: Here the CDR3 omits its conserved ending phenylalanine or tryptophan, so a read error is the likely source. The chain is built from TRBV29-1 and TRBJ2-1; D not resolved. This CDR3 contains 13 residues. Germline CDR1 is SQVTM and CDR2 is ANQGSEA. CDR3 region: CSIDGNSYIEQFY. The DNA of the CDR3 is TGCAGCATTGACGGTAACTCCTACATTGAGCAGTTCTAC.

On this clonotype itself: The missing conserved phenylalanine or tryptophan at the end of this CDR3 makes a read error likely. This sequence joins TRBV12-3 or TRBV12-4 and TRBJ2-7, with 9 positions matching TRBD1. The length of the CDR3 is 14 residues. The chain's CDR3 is CANSILATGGEQYL. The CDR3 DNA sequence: TGTGCCAACAGTATACTTGCGACAGGGGGCGAGCAGTACCTC.

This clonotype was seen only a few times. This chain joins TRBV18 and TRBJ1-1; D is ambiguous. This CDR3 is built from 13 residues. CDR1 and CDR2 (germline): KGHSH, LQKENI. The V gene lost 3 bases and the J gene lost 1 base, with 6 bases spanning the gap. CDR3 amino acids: CASSPIENTEAFF. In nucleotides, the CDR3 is TGTGCCAGCTCACCGATCGAGAACACTGAAGCTTTCTTT.

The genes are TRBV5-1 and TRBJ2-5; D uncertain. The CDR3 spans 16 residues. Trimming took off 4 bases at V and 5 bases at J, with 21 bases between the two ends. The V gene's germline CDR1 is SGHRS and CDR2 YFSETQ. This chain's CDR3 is CASSPKQVLPQETQYF. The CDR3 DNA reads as TGCGCCAGCAGCCCCAAGCAAGTCCTCCCCCAGGAGACCCAGTACTTC.

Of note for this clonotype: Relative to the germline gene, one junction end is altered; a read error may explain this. This CDR3 is CPISEAIGSQGLSYEQYF. The DNA for the CDR3 is TGCCCCATCAGTGAGGCGATCGGGTCGCAGGGGCTCTCCTACGAGCAGTACTTC. The chain couples TRBV10-3 to TRBJ2-7, with D possibly matching TRBD1 (6 bases). The CDR3 contains 18 residues. Germline-derived CDR1 and CDR2 are ENHRY and SYGVKD.

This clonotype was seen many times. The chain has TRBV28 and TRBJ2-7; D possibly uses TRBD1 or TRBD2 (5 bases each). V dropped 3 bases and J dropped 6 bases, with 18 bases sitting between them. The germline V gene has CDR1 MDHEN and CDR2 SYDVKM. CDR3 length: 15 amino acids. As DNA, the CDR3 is TGTGCCAGCAGTTTGGGAGTGGGGCTCCATGGCGAGCAGTACTTC. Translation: CASSLGVGLHGEQYF.

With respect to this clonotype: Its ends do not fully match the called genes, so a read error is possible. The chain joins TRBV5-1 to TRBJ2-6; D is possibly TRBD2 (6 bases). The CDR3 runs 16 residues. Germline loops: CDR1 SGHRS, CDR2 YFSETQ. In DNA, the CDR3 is TGCACCAGCAGCTCCCGGGAGCACTCTGGGGCCAACGTCCTGACTTTC. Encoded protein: CTSSSREHSGANVLTF.